This T cell receptor beta chain emerged from a study of blood T cell repertoires in COVID-19. Overall study context: Acute and convalescent COVID-19 specimens originated in the United States, Italy and Spain. T cells, B-cell-depleted T cells, or PBMCs provided the cDNA or gDNA that served as material.

The CDR3 extends over 13 amino acids. V lost 2 bases and J 6 bases, leaving 8 bases between the germline ends. The germline gives CDR1 SGHAT, CDR2 FQNNGV. As originally analysed: Estimation of nucleated cell counts relied on the amplification of reference gene primers. Assay used: immunoSEQ multiplex PCR; TCRdb lists only in-frame clones, some missing. V, J and clone size derive from that table, while D and trimming were established from the DNA sequence. Of around 80,000 clones listed, about four fifths are singletons. The TCR comes from a human donor in a cohort sampled during active COVID-19. Sequencing was done on a sample of peripheral blood. V is TRBV11-2 and J is TRBJ2-1; D might be TRBD2 (5 bases). CDR3 loop: CASSLSGPNEQFF. DNA of the CDR3: TGTGCCAGCAGCTTAAGCGGTCCCAATGAGCAGTTCTTC.